These 2 T cell receptor beta chains share one sample of origin, sequenced in a study of blood T cell repertoires in COVID-19. Only in-frame clones appear in the TCRdb table, and some are missing; sequencing was by immunoSEQ multiplex PCR. Of more than 70,000 clones detected, about 90% appear once; the ten largest clones hold 2.5% to 3.5%. Material for sequencing was peripheral blood. The receptors shown here come from a woman aged 50 to 60 with active or convalescent COVID-19.

This CDR3 is CASSRMGGLQVTQYF. The CDR3 region has the DNA TGTGCCAGCAGCCGGATGGGTGGGCTTCAGGTGACCCAGTACTTC. The chain couples TRBV11-2 to TRBJ2-5, with no clear D. CDR1 and CDR2 (germline): SGHAT, FQNNGV. This CDR3 spans 15 amino acids. V was trimmed by 5 bases and J by 7 bases, leaving 20 bases between them. Full variable domain (remainder filled in from reference TRBV11-2 and TRBJ2-5): EAGVAQSPRYKIIEKRQSVAFWCNPISGHATLYWYQQILGQGPKLLIQFQNNGVVDDSQLPKDRFSAERLKGVDSTLKIQPAKLEDSAVYLCASSRMGGLQVTQYFGPGTRLLVL.

The chain uses TRBV7-3 and TRBJ1-1; D is uncertain. The CDR3 spans 16 residues. Germline-derived CDR1 and CDR2 are SGHTA and FQGTGA. V was shortened by 1 base and J by 0 bases, with 12 bases between the two germline ends. The CDR3, as DNA: TGTGCCAGCAGCTTAAGTGGCCCATCCATGAACACTGAAGCTTTCTTT. Protein sequence: CASSLSGPSMNTEAFF.